This T cell receptor beta chain came from a study of regulatory T cells in long-lasting Graves disease. Time point noted: persistent/refractory GD, antithyroid drugs over 5 years with positive TRAb. The TCR library was prepared using RNA isolated from PBMCs. This clonotype was seen a few times. Germline CDR1 is SGHRS and CDR2 is YFSETQ. The CDR3 has 15 residues. With 0 bases removed from V and 5 bases from J, the gap between germline ends came to 11 bases. Construction of the TCR beta libraries employed iRepertoire HTBI primers in conjunction with Arm-PCR of CDR3 regions. TCRdb itself ran the multiplex PCR reads through MiXCR, one entry per CDR3 protein. The profile shows about 470,000 distinct CDR3 sequences, 20% of them singletons.

The sequence was collected from a female donor with Graves disease. The starting material was peripheral blood mononuclear cells (PBMCs), obtained when the disease was refractory, from a patient treated with antithyroid drugs. The V and J genes are TRBV5-1 and TRBJ1-4; the D is unclear. Here the CDR3 DNA reads TGCGCCAGCAGCTTGGAGGCCAGAAAGAATGAAAAACTGTTTTTT. Its protein product is CASSLEARKNEKLFF.